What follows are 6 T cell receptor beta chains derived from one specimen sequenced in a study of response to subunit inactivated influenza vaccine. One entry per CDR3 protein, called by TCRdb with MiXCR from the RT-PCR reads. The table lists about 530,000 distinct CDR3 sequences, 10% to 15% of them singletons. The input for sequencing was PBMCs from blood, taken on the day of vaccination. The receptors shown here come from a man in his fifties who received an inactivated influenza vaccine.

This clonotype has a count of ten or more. In nucleotides, the CDR3 is TGTGCCAGCGGACAGGGATTAGACGAGCAGTACTTC. Residues: CASGQGLDEQYF. The chain carries TRBV12-3 or TRBV12-4 and TRBJ2-7, with 8 bases aligning to TRBD1. The CDR3 is made up of 12 amino acids. With V trimmed by 8 bases and J by 5 bases, 5 bases remained unmatched.

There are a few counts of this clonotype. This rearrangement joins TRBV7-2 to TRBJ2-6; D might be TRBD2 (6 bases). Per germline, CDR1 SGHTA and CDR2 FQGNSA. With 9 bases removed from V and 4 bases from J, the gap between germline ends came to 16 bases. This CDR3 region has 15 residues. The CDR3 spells CASVGGLIGANVLTF. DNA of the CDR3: TGTGCCAGTGTGGGGGGACTGATAGGGGCCAACGTCCTGACTTTC.

CDR3: CATSDLTLGGREQFF. The CDR3 DNA reads as TGTGCCACCAGTGATTTAACCCTTGGGGGTCGTGAGCAGTTCTTC. This rearrangement joins TRBV24-1 to TRBJ2-1, with D perhaps assigned TRBD1 or TRBD2 (5 bases each). The ends were cut back, 1 base at V and 9 bases at J, with 15 bases in the middle. This CDR3 has 15 amino acids. Germline V CDR1 and CDR2: KGHDR, SFDVKD.

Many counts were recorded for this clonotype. In DNA, the CDR3 is TGTGCCAGCAGCTTAGTACTAGCTGAATACAATGAGCAGTTCTTC. Residues: CASSLVLAEYNEQFF. V and J are TRBV13 and TRBJ2-1; tentatively, D is TRBD2 (6 bases). Looked up from germline, CDR1 is PRHDT and CDR2 is FYEKMQ (reference sequence). The CDR3 is made up of 15 amino acids. V lost 1 base and J 4 bases, leaving 11 bases between the germline ends.

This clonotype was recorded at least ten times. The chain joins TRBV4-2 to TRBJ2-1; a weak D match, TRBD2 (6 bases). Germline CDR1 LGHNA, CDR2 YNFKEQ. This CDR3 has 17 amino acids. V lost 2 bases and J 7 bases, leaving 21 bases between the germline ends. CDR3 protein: CASSQNRLVTFVNEQFF. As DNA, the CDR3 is TGTGCCAGCAGCCAAAATAGACTAGTCACCTTCGTGAATGAGCAGTTCTTC.

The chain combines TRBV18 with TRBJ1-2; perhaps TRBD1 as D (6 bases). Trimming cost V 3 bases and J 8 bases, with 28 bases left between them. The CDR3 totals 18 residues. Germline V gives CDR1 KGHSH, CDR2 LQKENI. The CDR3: CASSPIRDIGSELRGYTF. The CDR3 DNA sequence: TGTGCCAGCTCACCTATACGGGACATCGGTTCAGAATTGCGGGGCTACACCTTC. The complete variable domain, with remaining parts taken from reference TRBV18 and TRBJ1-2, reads NAGVMQNPRHLVRRRGQEARLRCSPMKGHSHVYWYRQLPEEGLKFMVYLQKENIIDESGMPKERFSAEFPKEGPSILRIQQVVRGDSAAYFCASSPIRDIGSELRGYTFGSGTRLTVV.